A selection of T cell receptor beta chains follows, all from one sample in a study of beta chain features in type 1 diabetes. Sequenced by immunoSEQ multiplex PCR; TCRdb stores in-frame clones only, minus some. Of about 930,000 clones listed, roughly 16% are singletons. Input material: naive CD4+ T cells from blood. The origin of the receptors is a young woman in good health. Both conserved end residues are part of each CDR3. A D gene is named only where the DNA matches it firmly. Clone size appears in some rows only: once, few, many, or a class for an expanded clone.

>15|-|TRBJ2-7|TRBV7-2|-
TGTGCCAGCAGCTTCTCCGGGACTCCGAACTACGAGCAGTACTTC
CASSFSGTPNYEQYF
>18|-|TRBJ2-1|TRBV7-9|few
TGTGCCAGCAGCTCGTACCCATACACTCCTGGGCGGCTCAATGAGCAGTTCTTC
CASSSYPYTPGRLNEQFF
>15|TRBD2|TRBJ2-1|TRBV7-9|few
TGTGCCAGCAGCTTAGGAGCGGGAGCCCACAATGAGCAGTTCTTC
CASSLGAGAHNEQFF
>14|-|TRBJ2-1|TRBV11-2|-
TGTGCCAGCAGCTTACGGTGGGTTAACAATGAGCAGTTCTTC
CASSLRWVNNEQFF
>13|TRBD2|TRBJ2-1|TRBV4-2|few
TGTGCCAGCAGCCAAGATGGTGCGGGAGGGCAGTTCTTC
CASSQDGAGGQFF
>11|-|TRBJ2-7|TRBV28|many
TGTGCCAGCAGTGGGCGGGACGAGCAGTACTTC
CASSGRDEQYF
>15|TRBD2|TRBJ2-1|TRBV28|-
TGTGCCAGCAGTCTCTCGGGACTAGCGGGCAATGAGCAGTTCTTC
CASSLSGLAGNEQFF
>15|TRBD2|TRBJ2-1|TRBV13|few
TGTGCCAGCAGCTTAGCGGGAGGGCCGACTAGTGAGCAGTTCTTC
CASSLAGGPTSEQFF
>15|TRBD1|TRBJ2-1|TRBV7-6|-
TGTGCCAGCAGCTTAGCTGGGACAGGTTCGGATGAGCAGTTCTTC
CASSLAGTGSDEQFF
>12|-|TRBJ2-3|TRBV9|-
TGTGCCAGCAGCTTTGAAGGGGATACGCAGTATTTT
CASSFEGDTQYF
>15|TRBD1|TRBJ1-1|TRBV11-2|few
TGTGCCAGCAGCACCCGGACAGGGGGGACGGGTGAAGCTTTCTTT
CASSTRTGGTGEAFF
>14|TRBD2|TRBJ2-1|TRBV11-2|few
TGTGCCAGCAGCTGGAGCGGGGGCGGCAATGAGCAGTTCTTC
CASSWSGGGNEQFF
>15|TRBD2|TRBJ2-7|TRBV7-9|-
TGTGCCAGCAGCTTAGGGGCGGGAGAGCCCGGCGAGCAGTACTTC
CASSLGAGEPGEQYF
>13|-|TRBJ2-3|TRBV18|once
TGTGCCAGTCTCCGGACAGCCACAGATACGCAGTATTTT
CASLRTATDTQYF
>14|-|TRBJ2-1|TRBV4-3|few
TGCGCCAGCAGCCACCCCGACAGGCAGAATGAGCAGTTCTTC
CASSHPDRQNEQFF
>13|-|TRBJ2-3|TRBV10-2|few
TGCGCCAGCAAAGCCGGACAAATGTTTACGCAGTATTTT
CASKAGQMFTQYF
>12|-|TRBJ1-2|TRBV19|-
TGTGCCAGTAGATGGACGGACTATGGCTACACCTTC
CASRWTDYGYTF
>12|TRBD2|TRBJ2-7|TRBV7-9|few
TGTGCCAGCGGTCGCGGGGGCTACGAGCAGTACTTC
CASGRGGYEQYF
>18|TRBD1|TRBJ2-2|TRBV9|-
TGTGCCAGCAGCGACCCGCGACAGGGTCCTACCCGGACCGGGGAGCTGTTTTTT
CASSDPRQGPTRTGELFF
>15|-|TRBJ2-7|TRBV15|-
TGTGCCACCCACGAGATGGCCGGGTTAACCTACGAGCAGTACTTC
CATHEMAGLTYEQYF
>14|-|TRBJ1-2|TRBV7-2|-
TGTGCCAGCAGCTTCGACCCTATAGTGGGCGGCTACACCTTC
CASSFDPIVGGYTF
>14|TRBD1|TRBJ2-1|TRBV19|-
TGTGCCAGTAGTACCTTGCAGGGGGCGCAAGAGCAGTTCTTC
CASSTLQGAQEQFF
>12|-|TRBJ2-1|TRBV7-9|many
TGTGCCAGCAGTCCAGTAGCTGATGAGCAGTTCTTC
CASSPVADEQFF
>10|-|TRBJ2-3|TRBV20-1|few
TGCAGTGCTAAGGGGGATACGCAGTATTTT
CSAKGDTQYF
>15|TRBD1|TRBJ2-7|TRBV6-1|few
TGTGCCAGCAGTGAAGAGGGACAGGGAACCCTAGAGCAGTACTTC
CASSEEGQGTLEQYF
>15|-|TRBJ2-6|TRBV15|-
TGTGCCACCAGCAGAGAGGGGTCTGGGGCCAACGTCCTGACTTTC
CATSREGSGANVLTF
>12|-|TRBJ2-7|TRBV28|few
TGTGCCAGCAGTTCTCGGGGCGGTGAGCAGTACTTC
CASSSRGGEQYF
>16|-|TRBJ2-6|TRBV2|few
TGTGCCAGCAGTGAAGTATATGTATCTGGGGCCAACGTCCTGACTTTC
CASSEVYVSGANVLTF
>13|-|TRBJ2-7|TRBV7-9|few
TGTGCCAGCAAACGGGAGTTTCACTACGAGCAGTACTTC
CASKREFHYEQYF
>15|TRBD2|TRBJ2-7|TRBV18|-
TGTGCCAGCTCACCACCGGGACTAGCGGGAGTCGGGCAGTACTTC
CASSPPGLAGVGQYF
>16|-|TRBJ2-7|TRBV11-2|-
TGTGCCAGCAGCTTAGTAGGAGGGAGTTGGACCTACGAGCAGTACTTC
CASSLVGGSWTYEQYF
>15|-|TRBJ2-2|TRBV7-6|few
TGTGCCAGCAGCTTAGTTGCGGGGAACACCGGGGAGCTGTTTTTT
CASSLVAGNTGELFF
>17|TRBD1|TRBJ1-2|TRBV15|few
TGTGCCACCAGCGACCGGGACAGATATTTAGCTAACTATGGCTACACCTTC
CATSDRDRYLANYGYTF
>17|TRBD2|TRBJ2-1|TRBV7-9|few
TGTGCCAGCAGACCGCCGGGACTAGCGGGAGGTGGCAATGAGCAGTTCTTC
CASRPPGLAGGGNEQFF
>14|TRBD1|TRBJ2-2|TRBV2|few
TGTGCCAGTTTACAGGGGACGAACACCGGGGAGCTGTTTTTT
CASLQGTNTGELFF
>14|TRBD1|TRBJ2-1|TRBV28|-
TGTGCCAGCACGTGGGACAGGGGCTGGGATGAGCAGTTCTTC
CASTWDRGWDEQFF
>14|-|TRBJ1-1|TRBV27|few
TGTGCCAGCAGTGCCCCGACTAGGAACACTGAAGCTTTCTTT
CASSAPTRNTEAFF
>11|-|TRBJ2-1|TRBV2|few
TGTGCCAGCAGACGGGAGTTTGGGCAGTTCTTC
CASRREFGQFF
>10|-|TRBJ2-1|TRBV2|-
TGTGCCAGCCCTCGGGGGGAGCAGTTCTTC
CASPRGEQFF
>15|TRBD1|TRBJ2-5|TRBV5-1|few
TGCGCCAGCAGCCCCGCGGGACAGGGTCAAGAGACCCAGTACTTC
CASSPAGQGQETQYF
>18|TRBD2|TRBJ2-3|TRBV11-2|few
TGTGCCAGCAGCCTAGGGGGGTTAGCGGGAAAGCCCACAGATACGCAGTATTTT
CASSLGGLAGKPTDTQYF
>15|TRBD1|TRBJ2-7|TRBV28|few
TGTGCCAGCATCCCGACCGGGACAGGGATCCCTGAGCAGTACTTC
CASIPTGTGIPEQYF
>13|-|TRBJ1-2|TRBV11-1|-
TGTGCCAGCAGCCAAGGGCATTACTATGGCTACACCTTC
CASSQGHYYGYTF
>18|-|TRBJ2-2|TRBV7-9|-
TGTGCCAGCAGTTTTAAGCTCGGACAGACCGCGAACACCGGGGAGCTGTTTTTT
CASSFKLGQTANTGELFF
>17|-|TRBJ2-7|TRBV7-2|-
TGTGCCAGCAGCTTAGTAGGGGGAGGGGATGGAACCTACGAGCAGTACTTC
CASSLVGGGDGTYEQYF
>14|TRBD1|TRBJ1-5|TRBV7-3|few
TGTGCCAGCGTAAGAGGGACAGGGGGTCAGCCCCAGCATTTT
CASVRGTGGQPQHF
>13|TRBD1|TRBJ2-3|TRBV29-1|few
TGCAGCGTTGGAGACAGGGTGTCAGATACGCAGTATTTT
CSVGDRVSDTQYF